These 8 T cell receptor beta chains came from one sample sequenced in a study of T cell responses to AZD1222 COVID-19 vaccine. Produced via immunoSEQ multiplex PCR; TCRdb's table is partial and in-frame only. The profile shows 120,000 to 150,000 clones, approximately 90% of them singletons. Sequences were derived from peripheral blood, sampled on day 0 of AZD1222 vaccination. The receptors come from an adult in good health.

The chain employs TRBV18 and TRBJ2-7, with D unclear. Between the trimmed V and J ends, which lost 1 base and 7 bases, there was a span of 23 bases. CDR3 length equals 17 residues. Per germline, CDR1 KGHSH and CDR2 LQKENI. CDR3 sequence (DNA): TGTGCCAGCTCACCACTCTCCGGACCAGATACCCTAACGGAGCAGTACTTC. This encodes CASSPLSGPDTLTEQYF. The whole variable domain, filled in from reference TRBV18 and TRBJ2-7, reads NAGVMQNPRHLVRRRGQEARLRCSPMKGHSHVYWYRQLPEEGLKFMVYLQKENIIDESGMPKERFSAEFPKEGPSILRIQQVVRGDSAAYFCASSPLSGPDTLTEQYFGPGTRLTVT.

V usage is TRBV7-2 and J usage is TRBJ2-1; a weak D match, TRBD2 (5 bases). The germline gives CDR1 SGHTA, CDR2 FQGNSA. The V and J ends lost 3 bases and 0 bases respectively, with 15 bases between them. This CDR3 is built from 17 residues. This CDR3 is CASSFRRGSGSYNEQFF. In DNA form, the CDR3 reads TGTGCCAGCAGCTTTCGACGCGGGTCCGGCTCCTACAATGAGCAGTTCTTC. Together with reference TRBV7-2 and TRBJ2-1, the CDR3 gives the full variable domain: GAGVSQSPSNKVTEKGKDVELRCDPISGHTALYWYRQSLGQGLEFLIYFQGNSAPDKSGLPSDRFSAERTGGSVSTLTIQRTQQEDSAVYLCASSFRRGSGSYNEQFFGPGTRLTVL.

The rearrangement uses TRBV2 and TRBJ1-4; D call uncertain. V shed 5 bases and J shed 5 bases, with 15 bases lying between them. CDR1 and CDR2 (germline): SNHLY, FYNNEI. CDR3 size: 15 residues. The CDR3 sequence is CASSPDGQENEKLFF. For the CDR3, the DNA is TGTGCCAGCAGTCCCGATGGGCAGGAGAATGAAAAACTGTTTTTT.

V and J are TRBV10-2 and TRBJ1-3; D gene unclear. CDR3 length equals 15 residues. The V gene's germline CDR1 is WSHSY and CDR2 SAAADI. The germline V and J ends were trimmed by 6 bases and 0 bases, with 12 bases remaining between them. This chain's CDR3 is CASSGRKISGNTIYF. In DNA, the CDR3 is TGCGCCAGCAGCGGAAGGAAGATCTCTGGAAACACCATATATTTT.

V and J are TRBV12-3 or TRBV12-4 and TRBJ2-1; 7 nucleotides match TRBD2. This CDR3 is built from 11 residues. V gave up 5 bases and J gave up 10 bases; unmatched junction bases: 2. CDR3 sequence reads: CASSLGGEQFF. The CDR3 DNA is TGTGCCAGCAGTCTCGGGGGGGAGCAGTTCTTC.

J is TRBJ2-1 and V is TRBV24-1; 9 nucleotides line up with TRBD2. The V and J ends lost 3 bases and 4 bases, in that order; junction bases with no gene match: 9. In germline, CDR1 is KGHDR, CDR2 SFDVKD. This CDR3 spans 17 amino acids. CDR3 sequence reads: CATSDQDSGGAYNEQFF. The CDR3 region has the DNA TGTGCCACCAGTGATCAAGATAGCGGGGGAGCGTACAATGAGCAGTTCTTC.

This clone was seen only a few times. The genes are TRBV7-9 and TRBJ1-6; TRBD1 might be the D (5 bases). Germline assignment: CDR1 SEHNR and CDR2 FQNEAQ (reference sequence). The CDR3 is made up of 14 amino acids. Trimming pared 5 bases from V and 6 bases from J, leaving 11 bases between. CDR3 nucleotide sequence: TGTGCCAGCAGCGAGACAGATAGTAATTCACCCCTCCACTTT. Its translation: CASSETDSNSPLHF.

The genes are TRBV11-2 and TRBJ2-7; the match to TRBD2 covers 12 bases. The CDR3 contains 19 residues. The V and J ends lost 0 bases and 4 bases, in that order; junction bases with no gene match: 13. Germline V CDR1 and CDR2: SGHAT, FQNNGV. For the CDR3, the DNA is TGTGCCAGCAGCTTAGACGGACGACGACTAGCGGGAGTGAAGTACGAGCAGTACTTC. It is translated as CASSLDGRRLAGVKYEQYF.